This T cell receptor beta chain was profiled in a study of blood T cell repertoires in COVID-19. Study-level background: The United States, Italy and Spain supplied acute and convalescent COVID-19 samples.

Clones were sequenced by immunoSEQ multiplex PCR, and TCRdb holds only the in-frame ones, with some missing. The sample yields hundreds of thousands of clones, nearly 90% seen once. This clone showed up just once. The CDR3 runs 12 residues. The V and J ends lost 0 bases and 7 bases respectively, with 4 bases between them. CDR1 MNHEY and CDR2 SVGEGT come from the germline V gene. Sequenced input: peripheral blood. The rearrangement joins TRBV6-2 or TRBV6-3 to TRBJ1-5; no reliable D call. This TCR came from a woman in her forties who had recovered from COVID-19. DNA of the CDR3: TGTGCCAGCAGTTACTCCGTCCAGCCCCAGCATTTT. Protein: CASSYSVQPQHF.